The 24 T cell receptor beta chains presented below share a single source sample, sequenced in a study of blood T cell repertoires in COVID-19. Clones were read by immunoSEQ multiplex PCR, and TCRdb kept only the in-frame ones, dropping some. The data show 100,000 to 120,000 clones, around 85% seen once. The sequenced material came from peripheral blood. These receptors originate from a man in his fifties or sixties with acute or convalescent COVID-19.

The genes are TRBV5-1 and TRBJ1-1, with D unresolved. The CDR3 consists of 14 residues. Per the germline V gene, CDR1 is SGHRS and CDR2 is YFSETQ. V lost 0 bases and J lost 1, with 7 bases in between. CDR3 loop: CASSLASRNTEAFF. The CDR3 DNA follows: TGCGCCAGCAGCTTGGCCTCTCGGAACACTGAAGCTTTCTTT. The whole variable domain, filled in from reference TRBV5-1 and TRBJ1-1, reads KAGVTQTPRYLIKTRGQQVTLSCSPISGHRSVSWYQQTPGQGLQFLFEYFSETQRNKGNFPGRFSGRQFSNSRSEMNVSTLELGDSALYLCASSLASRNTEAFFGQGTRLTVV.

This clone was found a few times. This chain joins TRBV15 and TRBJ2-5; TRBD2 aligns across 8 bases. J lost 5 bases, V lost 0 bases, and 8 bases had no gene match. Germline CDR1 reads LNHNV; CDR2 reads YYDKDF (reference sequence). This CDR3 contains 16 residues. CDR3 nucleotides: TGTGCCACCAGCAGAGATAGGGCGGGGGGTTATGAGACCCAGTACTTC. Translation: CATSRDRAGGYETQYF. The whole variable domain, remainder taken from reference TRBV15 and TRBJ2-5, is DAMVIQNPRYQVTQFGKPVTLSCSQTLNHNVMYWYQQKSSQAPKLLFHYYDKDFNNEADTPDNFQSRRPNTSFCFLDIRSPGLGDTAMYLCATSRDRAGGYETQYFGPGTRLLVL.

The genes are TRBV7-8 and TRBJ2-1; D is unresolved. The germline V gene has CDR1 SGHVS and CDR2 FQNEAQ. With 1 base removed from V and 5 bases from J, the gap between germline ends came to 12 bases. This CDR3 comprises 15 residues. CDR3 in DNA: TGTGCCAGCAGCTTAGTACGTGACTTAAACAATGAGCAGTTCTTC. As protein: CASSLVRDLNNEQFF. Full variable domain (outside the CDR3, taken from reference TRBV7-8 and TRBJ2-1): GAGVSQSPRYKVAKRGQDVALRCDPISGHVSLFWYQQALGQGPEFLTYFQNEAQLDKSGLPSDRFFAERPEGSVSTLKIQRTQQEDSAVYLCASSLVRDLNNEQFFGPGTRLTVL.

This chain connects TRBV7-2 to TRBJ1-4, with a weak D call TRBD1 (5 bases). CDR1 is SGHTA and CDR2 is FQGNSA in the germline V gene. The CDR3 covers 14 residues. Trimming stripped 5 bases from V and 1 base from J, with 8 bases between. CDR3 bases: TGTGCCAGCAGCCCCGACAGAACTAATGAAAAACTGTTTTTT. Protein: CASSPDRTNEKLFF.

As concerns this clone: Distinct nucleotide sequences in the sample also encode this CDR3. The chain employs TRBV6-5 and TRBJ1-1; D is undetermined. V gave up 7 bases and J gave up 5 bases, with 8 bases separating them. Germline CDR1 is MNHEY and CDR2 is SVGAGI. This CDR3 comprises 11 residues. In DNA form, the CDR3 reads TGTGCCAGCACGAGAGGGACTGAAGCTTTCTTT. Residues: CASTRGTEAFF.

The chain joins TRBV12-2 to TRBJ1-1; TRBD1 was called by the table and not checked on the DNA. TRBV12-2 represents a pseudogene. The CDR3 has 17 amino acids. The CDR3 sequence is CASRHGSSGGNWTEAFF. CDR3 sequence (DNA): TGTGCAAGTCGCCATGGTTCTTCAGGGGGCAACTGGACTGAAGCTTTCTTT.

CDR3 bases: TGTGCCAGCAGTTACAGGGAGGGCAATCAGCCCCAGCATTTT. Translation: CASSYREGNQPQHF. V usage is TRBV6-5 and J usage is TRBJ1-5; D is uncertain. The CDR3 spans 14 residues. Trimming shortened V by 2 bases and J by 2 bases, and 7 bases separated the two germline ends. Looked up from germline, CDR1 is MNHEY and CDR2 is SVGAGI.

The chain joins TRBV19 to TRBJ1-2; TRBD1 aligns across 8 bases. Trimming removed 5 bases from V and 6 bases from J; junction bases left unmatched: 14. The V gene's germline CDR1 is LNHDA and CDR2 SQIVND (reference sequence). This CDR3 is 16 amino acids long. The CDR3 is CASSFGTGRVLNGYTF. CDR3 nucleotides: TGTGCCAGTAGTTTCGGGACAGGCCGCGTACTAAATGGCTACACCTTC.

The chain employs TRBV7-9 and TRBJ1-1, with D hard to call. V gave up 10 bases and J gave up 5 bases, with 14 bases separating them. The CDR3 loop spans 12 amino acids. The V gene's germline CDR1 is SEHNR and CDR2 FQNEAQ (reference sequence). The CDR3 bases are TGTGCCACCTCTTTGGGAGAGACTGAAGCTTTCTTT. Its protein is CATSLGETEAFF.

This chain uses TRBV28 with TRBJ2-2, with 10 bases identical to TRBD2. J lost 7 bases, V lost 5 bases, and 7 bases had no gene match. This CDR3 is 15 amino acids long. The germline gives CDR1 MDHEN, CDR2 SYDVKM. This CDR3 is CASSPTGTSVGELFF. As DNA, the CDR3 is TGTGCCAGCAGTCCCACAGGGACTAGCGTCGGGGAGCTGTTTTTT. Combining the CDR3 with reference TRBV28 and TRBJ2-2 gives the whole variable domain DVKVTQSSRYLVKRTGEKVFLECVQDMDHENMFWYRQDPGLGLRLIYFSYDVKMKEKGDIPEGYSVSREKKERFSLILESASTNQTSMYLCASSPTGTSVGELFFGEGSRLTVL.

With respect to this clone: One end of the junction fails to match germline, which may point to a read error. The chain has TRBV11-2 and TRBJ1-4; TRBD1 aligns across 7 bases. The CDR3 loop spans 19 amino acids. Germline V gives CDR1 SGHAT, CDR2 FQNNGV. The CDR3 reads CASTLRGPTYTATNEKLFF. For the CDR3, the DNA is TGTGCCAGCACCTTAAGGGGGCCGACTTACACGGCAACTAATGAAAAACTGTTTTTT.

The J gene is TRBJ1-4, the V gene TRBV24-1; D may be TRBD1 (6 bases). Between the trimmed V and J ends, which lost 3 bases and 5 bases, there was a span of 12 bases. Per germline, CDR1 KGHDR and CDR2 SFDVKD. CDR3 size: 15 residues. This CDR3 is CATSDGGDTNEKLFF. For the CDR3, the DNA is TGTGCCACCAGTGATGGGGGGGACACCAATGAAAAACTGTTTTTT.

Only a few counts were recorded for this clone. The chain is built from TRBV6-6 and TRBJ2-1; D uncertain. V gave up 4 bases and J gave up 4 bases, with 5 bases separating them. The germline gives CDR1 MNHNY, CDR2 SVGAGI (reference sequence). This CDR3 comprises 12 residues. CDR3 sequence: CASSFPYNEQFF. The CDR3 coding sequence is TGTGCCAGCAGTTTCCCTTACAATGAGCAGTTCTTC.

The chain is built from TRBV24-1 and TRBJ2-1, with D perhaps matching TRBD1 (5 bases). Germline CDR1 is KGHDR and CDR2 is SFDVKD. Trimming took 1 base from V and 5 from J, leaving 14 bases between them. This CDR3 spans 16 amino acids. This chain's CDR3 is CATSDLRQGPNNEQFF. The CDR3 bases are TGTGCCACCAGTGATTTAAGGCAGGGCCCCAACAATGAGCAGTTCTTC.

CDR3 coding DNA: TGTGCCAGCAGACAGAACACTGAAGCTTTCTTT. Its protein is CASRQNTEAFF. This chain uses TRBV7-2 with TRBJ1-1, with D uncertain. V lost 6 bases to trimming and J lost 1 base, with 3 bases between them. CDR1 and CDR2 (germline): SGHTA, FQGNSA. This CDR3 has 11 amino acids. Based on the CDR3 plus reference TRBV7-2 and TRBJ1-1, the full variable domain is GAGVSQSPSNKVTEKGKDVELRCDPISGHTALYWYRQSLGQGLEFLIYFQGNSAPDKSGLPSDRFSAERTGGSVSTLTIQRTQQEDSAVYLCASRQNTEAFFGQGTRLTVV.

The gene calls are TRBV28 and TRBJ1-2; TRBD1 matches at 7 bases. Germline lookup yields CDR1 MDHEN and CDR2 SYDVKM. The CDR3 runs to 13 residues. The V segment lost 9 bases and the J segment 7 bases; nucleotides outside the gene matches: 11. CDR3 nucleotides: TGTGCCAGTACGCGGACAGGTGGGGGTGGCTACACCTTC. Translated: CASTRTGGGGYTF.

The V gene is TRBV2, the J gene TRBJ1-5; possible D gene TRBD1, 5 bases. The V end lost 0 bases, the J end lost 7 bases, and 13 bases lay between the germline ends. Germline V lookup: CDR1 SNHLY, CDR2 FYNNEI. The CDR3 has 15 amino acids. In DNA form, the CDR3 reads TGTGCCAGCAGTGAAGCGCTCTGGGGCGACCAGCCCCAGCATTTT. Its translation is CASSEALWGDQPQHF.

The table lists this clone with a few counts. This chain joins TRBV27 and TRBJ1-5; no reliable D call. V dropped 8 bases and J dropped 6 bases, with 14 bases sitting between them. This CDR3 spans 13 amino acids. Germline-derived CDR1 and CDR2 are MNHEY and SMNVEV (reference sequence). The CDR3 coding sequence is TGTGCCAGCTCCAGCGGATCAGCTCAGCCCCAGCATTTT. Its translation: CASSSGSAQPQHF.

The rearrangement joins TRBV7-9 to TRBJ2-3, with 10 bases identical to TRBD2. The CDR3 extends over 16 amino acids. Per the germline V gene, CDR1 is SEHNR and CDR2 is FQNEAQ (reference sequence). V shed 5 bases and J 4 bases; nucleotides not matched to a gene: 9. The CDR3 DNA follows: TGTGCCAGCAGCGTTGGGACTAGCGAATATGCAGATACGCAGTATTTT. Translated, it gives CASSVGTSEYADTQYF.

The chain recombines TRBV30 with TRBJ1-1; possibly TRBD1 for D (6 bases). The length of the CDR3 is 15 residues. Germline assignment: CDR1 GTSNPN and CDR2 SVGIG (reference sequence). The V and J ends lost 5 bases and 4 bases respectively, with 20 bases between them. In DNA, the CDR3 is TGTGCCTGGGGAATTCCCAGGGGTTCCGGCACTGAAGCTTTCTTT. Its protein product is CAWGIPRGSGTEAFF.

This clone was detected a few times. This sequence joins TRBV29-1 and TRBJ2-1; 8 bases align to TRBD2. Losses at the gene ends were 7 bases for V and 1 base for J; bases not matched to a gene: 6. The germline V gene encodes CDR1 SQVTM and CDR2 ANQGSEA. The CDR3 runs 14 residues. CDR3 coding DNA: TGCAGCGGTACCACTAGCGGTTCCTACAATGAGCAGTTCTTC. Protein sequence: CSGTTSGSYNEQFF.

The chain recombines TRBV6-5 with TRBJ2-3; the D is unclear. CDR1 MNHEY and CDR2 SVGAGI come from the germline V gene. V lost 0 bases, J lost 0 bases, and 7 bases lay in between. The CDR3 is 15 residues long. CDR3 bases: TGTGCCAGCAGTTACTCGCGATGGAGCACAGATACGCAGTATTTT. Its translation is CASSYSRWSTDTQYF.

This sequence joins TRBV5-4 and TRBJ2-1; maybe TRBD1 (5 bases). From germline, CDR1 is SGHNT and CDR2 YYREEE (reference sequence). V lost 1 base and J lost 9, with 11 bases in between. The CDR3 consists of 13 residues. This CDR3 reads CASSLQGGTEQFF. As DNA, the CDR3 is TGTGCCAGCAGCTTGCAGGGCGGTACTGAGCAGTTCTTC.

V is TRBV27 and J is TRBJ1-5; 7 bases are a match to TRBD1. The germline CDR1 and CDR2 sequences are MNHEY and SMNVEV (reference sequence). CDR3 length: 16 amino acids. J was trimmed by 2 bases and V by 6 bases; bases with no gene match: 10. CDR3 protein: CASSRLPTGGNQPQHF. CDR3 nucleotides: TGTGCCAGCAGCCGCCTGCCCACAGGGGGCAATCAGCCCCAGCATTTT.